This TCR beta chain was retrieved from a study of OX40 agonist ivuxolimab in advanced cancers. Concerning the study at large: The costimulatory receptor OX40 (CD134) was targeted by ivuxolimab, a fully human IgG2 agonistic monoclonal antibody. Intravenous ivuxolimab was administered to patients every 2 weeks at six dose levels: 0.01, 0.1, 0.3, 1.5, 3 and 10 mg/kg. Among the 52 dose-escalation patients, approximately 20 had hepatocellular carcinoma, about 15 melanoma, 9 renal cell carcinoma and 9 head and neck cancer. In the dose-escalation cohort, around 80% of patients were male, and the mean age was roughly 56 years with a range of about 20 to 80. Prior anti-PD-1, anti-PD-L1 or anti-CTLA-4 therapy was permitted, and checkpoint inhibitors had been received by approximately 39% of dose-escalation patients. Partial responses occurred in three dose-escalation patients: two with cutaneous melanoma and one with hepatocellular carcinoma. Peripheral TCRbeta sequencing aimed to test whether ivuxolimab altered TCR sequence diversity and caused clonal T-cell expansion. The paper describes the monotherapy dose-escalation part (N ≈ 52 patients) of the phase I trial of ivuxolimab. Findings and caveats that apply to the study as a whole: Low levels of normalized T-cell clonal expansion were also seen in some patients who did not respond. At doses from 0.1 to 3.0 mg/kg, clonal expansion was seen in both CD4+ and CD8+ blood T cells between baseline and week 6. In partial responders in the 0.1-3.0 mg/kg groups, normalized peripheral clonal expansion was found to be among the lowest, especially among CD8+ T cells. After ivuxolimab, CD8+ T cells had more expanded clones than CD4+ T cells on average. The antigen specificity of the clonally expanded peripheral T cells was not determined.

V sheds 4 bases and J sheds 3 bases, leaving 16 bases between their ends. The CDR3 sequence holds 16 residues, the cysteine and phenylalanine included. Only CDR3 DNA is held: 48 bases, read in frame from base 1. Reading the germline V gene gives CDR1 SGHTA and CDR2 FQGTGA. The trial excluded patients who had a history of autoimmune disease or who were on systemic immunosuppression. In every dose cohort, peripheral blood was drawn for TCR sequencing at baseline, cycle 4 day 1, and cycle 7 day 1. The samples were taken from a phase I, first-in-human, multicenter, open-label dose-escalation trial of ivuxolimab. Adults with locally advanced or metastatic melanoma, renal cell, hepatocellular, or head and neck squamous cell carcinoma were enrolled in the trial. Before TCR sequencing, CD4+ and CD8+ T cells were separately sorted from peripheral blood. Genomic DNA was isolated from the sorted cells so that the TCRbeta CDR3 region could be sequenced. The immunoSEQ Assay was used to sequence the TCRbeta CDR3 regions. Entries here come from immuneACCESS through TCRdb and include only in-frame sequences with V and J called. Some clones fail to appear in such tables; in the studies checked, an unresolved V gene covers under half of the shortfall, and the cause of the remainder is unknown. The table for this sample lists tens of thousands of clones; under 95% of them were counted only once. Roughly 0.53% of the sample rests with the top ten.

In the case of this clone: No cognate antigen has been identified for it. Nothing much larger sits one base from this clone, and base qualities are not available.

The chain is made from TRBV7-3 and TRBJ1-3; no confident D gene assignment can be made. The sample consisted of CD4+ or CD8+ T cells sorted from blood, taken in a trial of the OX40 agonist ivuxolimab. The receptor comes from an adult with an advanced solid tumor such as melanoma, head and neck, liver or kidney cancer. CDR3 sequence: CASSSRRESLGNTIYF. The DNA sequence is as follows: TGTGCCAGCAGCTCCCGGCGTGAGTCGCTTGGAAACACCATATATTTT. The variable domain in full, with residues beyond the CDR3 obtained from the reference TRBV7-3 and TRBJ1-3 genes, is GAGVSQTPSNKVTEKGKYVELRCDPISGHTALYWYRQSLGQGPEFLIYFQGTGAADDSGLPNDRFFAVRPEGSVSTLKIQRTERGDSAVYLCASSSRRESLGNTIYFGEGSWLTVV.